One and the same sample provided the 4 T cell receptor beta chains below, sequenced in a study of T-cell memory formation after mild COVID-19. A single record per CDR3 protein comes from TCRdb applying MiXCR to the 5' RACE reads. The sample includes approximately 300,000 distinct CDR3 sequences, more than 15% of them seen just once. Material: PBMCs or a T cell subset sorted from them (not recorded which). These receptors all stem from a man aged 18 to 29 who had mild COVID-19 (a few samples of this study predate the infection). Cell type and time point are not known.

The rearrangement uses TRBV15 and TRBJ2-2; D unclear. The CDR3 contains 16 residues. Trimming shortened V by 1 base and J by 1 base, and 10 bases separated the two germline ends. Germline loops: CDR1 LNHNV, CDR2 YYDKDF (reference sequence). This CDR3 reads CATSRALVGNTGELFF. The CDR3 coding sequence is TGTGCCACCAGCAGAGCTTTGGTAGGGAACACCGGGGAGCTGTTTTTT.

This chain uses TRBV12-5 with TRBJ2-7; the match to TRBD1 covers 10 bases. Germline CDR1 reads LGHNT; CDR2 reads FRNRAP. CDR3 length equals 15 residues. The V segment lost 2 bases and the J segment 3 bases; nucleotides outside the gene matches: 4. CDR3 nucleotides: TGTGCTAGTGGTTTGCCTTGGACAGGGGGCTACGAGCAGTACGTC. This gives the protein CASGLPWTGGYEQYV.

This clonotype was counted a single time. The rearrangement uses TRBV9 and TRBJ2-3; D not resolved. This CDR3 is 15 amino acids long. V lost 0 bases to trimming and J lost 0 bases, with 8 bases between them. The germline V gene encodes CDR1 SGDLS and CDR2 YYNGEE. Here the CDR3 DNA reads TGTGCCAGCAGCGTAGACAGTCCTAGCACAGATACGCAGTATTTT. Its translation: CASSVDSPSTDTQYF.

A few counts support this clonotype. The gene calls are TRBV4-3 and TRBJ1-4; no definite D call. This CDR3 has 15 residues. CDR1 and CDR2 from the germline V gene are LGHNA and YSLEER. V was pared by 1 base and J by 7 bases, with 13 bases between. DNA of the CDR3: TGCGCCAGCAGCCAAGTGTCTCCCCGGGGTGAAAAACTGTTTTTT. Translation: CASSQVSPRGEKLFF.